This passage covers 26 T cell receptor beta chains from one sample sequenced in a study of T cells in Graves' hyperthyroidism and ophthalmopathy. Amplified regions were TCR beta CDR3 sequences from RNA transcripts. In the first-round RT-PCR of the TCR CDR3, the HTBI primer set was used. TCRdb re-called the multiplex PCR reads with MiXCR, one entry per CDR3 protein. The sample consists of approximately 560,000 distinct CDR3 sequences, roughly 46% of them appearing once. The sequencing input was peripheral blood or thyroid tissue (not recorded which). The receptor source for this set is a woman between 18 and 29 years old with Graves' hyperthyroidism.

V and J are TRBV25-1 and TRBJ1-6; possibly TRBD1 for D (5 bases). The ends were cut back, 4 bases at V and 4 bases at J, with 20 bases in the middle. In germline, CDR1 is MGHDK, CDR2 SYGVNS. This CDR3 contains 18 residues. CDR3 in amino acids: CASSARPPGPIYNSPLHF. CDR3 bases: TGTGCCAGCAGTGCTAGGCCTCCGGGGCCAATTTATAATTCACCCCTCCACTTT.

This chain links TRBV12-3 or TRBV12-4 with TRBJ2-5; the D is unclear. The CDR3 is 14 residues long. The V and J ends lost 6 bases and 5 bases respectively, with 16 bases between them. This CDR3 reads CASSPDVEGETQYF. Here the CDR3 DNA reads TGTGCCAGCAGCCCGGACGTGGAAGGTGAGACCCAGTACTTC.

This chain uses TRBV2 with TRBJ1-2; the D is unclear. The length of the CDR3 is 13 residues. The V end lost 2 bases, the J end lost 8 bases, and 12 bases lay between the germline ends. The germline gives CDR1 SNHLY, CDR2 FYNNEI. The CDR3 loop is CASSEWTLGGYTF. CDR3 DNA: TGTGCCAGCAGTGAATGGACCTTGGGGGGCTACACCTTC.

The J gene is TRBJ1-5, the V gene TRBV19; no clear D. This CDR3 spans 14 amino acids. Germline V gives CDR1 LNHDA, CDR2 SQIVND (reference sequence). Trimming pared 4 bases from V and 4 bases from J, leaving 11 bases between. The CDR3 coding sequence is TGTGCCAGTAGTACGGATGGGAGAAATCAGCCCCAGCATTTT. Amino acid sequence: CASSTDGRNQPQHF.

The rearrangement uses TRBV10-3 and TRBJ1-5, with D perhaps TRBD1 (6 bases). The CDR3 has 17 amino acids. CDR1 and CDR2 from the germline V gene are ENHRY and SYGVKD. Between the trimmed V and J ends, which lost 2 bases and 1 base, there was a span of 15 bases. The CDR3 DNA is TGTGCCATCAGTGAGACAGGGATTTGGGACAGCAATCAGCCCCAGCATTTT. It yields the protein CAISETGIWDSNQPQHF.

The genes are TRBV9 and TRBJ2-7; D is ambiguous. Deletions cut 1 base from V and 5 bases from J, with 13 bases between. The V gene's germline CDR1 is SGDLS and CDR2 YYNGEE. The CDR3 loop spans 14 amino acids. The CDR3 sequence: CASSVQPLGNEQYF. DNA for the CDR3: TGTGCCAGCAGCGTACAACCCCTCGGCAACGAGCAGTACTTC.

This clonotype was seen only once. CDR3 sequence reads: CASSLAPGREQYF. The DNA for the CDR3 is TGTGCCAGCAGCTTAGCTCCAGGGCGCGAGCAGTACTTC. The V gene is TRBV11-1, the J gene TRBJ2-7; D perhaps matches TRBD1 (5 bases). The CDR3 has 13 residues. CDR1 and CDR2 (germline): SGHAT, FQDESV (reference sequence). Trimming took off 0 bases at V and 6 bases at J, with 9 bases between the two ends. Full variable domain (remainder filled in from reference TRBV11-1 and TRBJ2-7): EAEVAQSPRYKITEKSQAVAFWCDPISGHATLYWYRQILGQGPELLVQFQDESVVDDSQLPKDRFSAERLKGVDSTLKIQPAELGDSAMYLCASSLAPGREQYFGPGTRLTVT.

The genes are TRBV29-1 and TRBJ1-5, with D uncertain. The germline V gene has CDR1 SQVTM and CDR2 ANQGSEA. The CDR3 is 13 residues long. The V and J ends lost 7 bases and 7 bases respectively, with 17 bases between them. The DNA for the CDR3 is TGCAGCGCAGCCGGACGGGAGGGACAGCCCCAGCATTTT. Its translation: CSAAGREGQPQHF.

This clonotype was detected a few times. The chain uses TRBV7-9 and TRBJ1-1, with D possibly being TRBD1 (5 bases). The CDR3 runs 14 residues. In germline, CDR1 is SEHNR, CDR2 FQNEAQ (reference sequence). Trimming shortened V by 5 bases and J by 3 bases, and 13 bases separated the two germline ends. CDR3 amino acids: CASSQKGGDTEAFF. In DNA form, the CDR3 reads TGTGCCAGCAGCCAAAAAGGAGGGGACACTGAAGCTTTCTTT.

This chain uses TRBV29-1 with TRBJ1-2, with a possible D match to TRBD1 (5 bases). The CDR3 is made up of 12 amino acids. Trimming left V 7 bases short and J 2 bases short, with 11 bases between. The germline V gene encodes CDR1 SQVTM and CDR2 ANQGSEA. This CDR3 is CSEGNSNYGYTF. In DNA form, the CDR3 reads TGCAGCGAGGGGAACAGCAACTATGGCTACACCTTC. The variable domain in full, with the rest retrieved from reference TRBV29-1 and TRBJ1-2, is SAVISQKPSRDICQRGTSLTIQCQVDSQVTMMFWYRQQPGQSLTLIATANQGSEATYESGFVIDKFPISRPNLTFSTLTVSNMSPEDSSIYLCSEGNSNYGYTFGSGTRLTVV.

The J gene is TRBJ2-7, the V gene TRBV5-1, with D tentatively TRBD2 (6 bases). V lost 3 bases and J lost 1, with 11 bases in between. Germline CDR1 is SGHRS and CDR2 is YFSETQ. The CDR3 has 14 residues. This CDR3 is CASSSTGTSYEQYF. The CDR3 nucleotides read TGCGCCAGCAGCTCCACTGGGACTTCCTACGAGCAGTACTTC.

This clonotype has at least ten counts. The V call is TRBV29-1, the J call TRBJ1-2, with 8 bases lining up with TRBD1. The J segment lost 2 bases and the V segment lost 7 bases, leaving 6 bases of the junction unmatched. Germline CDR1 reads SQVTM; CDR2 reads ANQGSEA. This CDR3 has 13 amino acids. The CDR3, as DNA: TGCAGCGCCGCGGACAGGGACAACTATGGCTACACCTTC. Translated: CSAADRDNYGYTF.

The chain recombines TRBV7-2 with TRBJ1-5; TRBD1 aligns across 11 bases. Germline CDR1 and CDR2: SGHTA and FQGNSA. The CDR3 totals 14 residues. V shed 4 bases, J shed 6 bases, and the junction held 2 bases outside the gene matches. The CDR3 region has the DNA TGTGCCAGCAGCTCGGACAGGGGGCGTCAGCCCCAGCATTTT. Its protein product is CASSSDRGRQPQHF.

Details on this clonotype: One base away lies a much larger clone, so this may be a sequencing read error. This chain uses TRBV24-1 with TRBJ1-5, with D hard to call. The CDR3 is 13 residues long. The V gene lost 9 bases and the J gene lost 3 bases, with 11 bases spanning the gap. Germline loops: CDR1 KGHDR, CDR2 SFDVKD. The CDR3 protein is CATGAGYNQPQHF. In DNA, the CDR3 is TGTGCCACCGGTGCCGGATACAATCAGCCCCAGCATTTT.

Only one count was recorded for this clonotype. The rearrangement links TRBV29-1 to TRBJ1-1, with 7 nucleotides matching TRBD1. This CDR3 is built from 14 residues. Unmatched junction bases numbered 7, after V lost 5 bases and J lost 1 base. The germline CDR1 and CDR2 sequences are SQVTM and ANQGSEA. CDR3 DNA sequence: TGCAGCGTTCTACAGGGGTTGGGGAACACTGAAGCTTTCTTT. This codes for CSVLQGLGNTEAFF.

The V call is TRBV29-1, the J call TRBJ1-3; no clear D. V lost 3 bases, J lost 7 bases, and 10 bases lay in between. CDR1 and CDR2 from the germline V gene are SQVTM and ANQGSEA. The CDR3 is 12 residues long. The CDR3 protein is CSVEAGQNTIYF. The DNA of the CDR3 is TGCAGCGTTGAGGCCGGGCAGAACACCATATATTTT.

The chain joins TRBV7-2 to TRBJ1-2, with unresolved D. Germline-derived CDR1 and CDR2 are SGHTA and FQGNSA. V was cut by 5 bases and J by 7 bases, with 11 bases left in between. This CDR3 is 12 amino acids long. The CDR3 here is CASSMPVVGYTF. The DNA for the CDR3 is TGTGCCAGCAGCATGCCTGTGGTTGGCTACACCTTC.

The rearrangement joins TRBV6-2 or TRBV6-3 to TRBJ2-5, with 10 nucleotides matching TRBD2. CDR1 MNHEY and CDR2 SVGEGT come from the germline V gene. V lost 10 bases and J lost 6; bases outside the gene matches: 17. The CDR3 has 16 residues. CDR3 sequence reads: CATSRTSGDDQKTQYF. CDR3 nucleotides: TGTGCCACGTCTCGGACTAGCGGAGATGATCAAAAGACCCAGTACTTC.

This chain links TRBV20-1 with TRBJ1-6, with D hard to call. CDR3 length equals 14 residues. Germline V gene sequence: CDR1 DFQATT, CDR2 SNEGSKA (reference sequence). The V end lost 2 bases, the J end lost 4 bases, and 9 bases lay between the germline ends. Here the CDR3 DNA reads TGCAGTGCTAGACCGACACCTTATAATTCACCCCTCCACTTT. The encoded protein is CSARPTPYNSPLHF.

This clonotype was recorded a few times. The chain has TRBV7-8 and TRBJ1-5; TRBD1 aligns across 8 bases. The CDR3 is 14 residues long. V lost 6 bases and J lost 4; bases outside the gene matches: 5. CDR1 is SGHVS and CDR2 is FQNEAQ in the germline V gene. This chain's CDR3 is CASSTHRGNQPQHF. Here the CDR3 DNA reads TGTGCCAGCAGTACCCACAGGGGGAATCAGCCCCAGCATTTT.

Only a few counts were recorded for this clonotype. This rearrangement joins TRBV20-1 to TRBJ2-3, with 12 bases matching TRBD2. Unmatched junction bases numbered 8, after V lost 6 bases and J lost 4 bases. This CDR3 comprises 15 residues. Germline assignment: CDR1 DFQATT and CDR2 SNEGSKA (reference sequence). CDR3 bases: TGCAGTGCACCTGGACTAGCGGGATTCTCAGATACGCAGTATTTT. This translates into CSAPGLAGFSDTQYF.

The rearrangement uses TRBV25-1 and TRBJ1-2; the D is unclear. Trimming took off 5 bases at V and 5 bases at J, with 9 bases between the two ends. CDR3 length: 12 residues. The V gene's germline CDR1 is MGHDK and CDR2 SYGVNS. In DNA form, the CDR3 reads TGTGCCAGCAGTCGGGCAGTGTATGGCTACACCTTC. This sequence encodes CASSRAVYGYTF.

Only one count was recorded for this clonotype. It may be a read error: a sequence one base away is much more abundant. The rearrangement links TRBV7-2 to TRBJ2-5, with 9 positions matching TRBD1. The CDR3 runs to 13 residues. V gave up 7 bases and J gave up 4 bases; unmatched junction bases: 4. Germline-derived CDR1 and CDR2 are SGHTA and FQGNSA. The CDR3 DNA follows: TGTGCCAGCAACCAGGACAGGGGAGAGACCCAGTACTTC. Translated, it gives CASNQDRGETQYF. The complete variable domain, with remaining parts taken from reference TRBV7-2 and TRBJ2-5, reads GAGVSQSPSNKVTEKGKDVELRCDPISGHTALYWYRQSLGQGLEFLIYFQGNSAPDKSGLPSDRFSAERTGGSVSTLTIQRTQQEDSAVYLCASNQDRGETQYFGPGTRLLVL.

V is TRBV7-9 and J is TRBJ2-5; TRBD1 matches 9 bases. The CDR3 consists of 16 residues. CDR1 SEHNR and CDR2 FQNEAQ come from the germline V gene (reference sequence). Trimming cost V 4 bases and J 6 bases; bases outside gene matches: 12. CDR3 in amino acids: CASSSLGQGDVKTQYF. The CDR3 bases are TGTGCCAGCAGCTCCCTGGGACAGGGAGATGTAAAGACCCAGTACTTC.

The chain joins TRBV6-1 to TRBJ2-2, with D perhaps assigned TRBD1 or TRBD2 (6 bases each). The CDR3 extends over 15 amino acids. In germline, CDR1 is MNHNS, CDR2 SASEGT. The germline V and J ends were trimmed by 8 bases and 5 bases, with 18 bases remaining between them. CDR3 loop: CASGGTGRGTGELFF. For the CDR3, the DNA is TGTGCCAGCGGGGGCACAGGACGGGGGACCGGGGAGCTGTTTTTT.

This clonotype showed up just a few times. The CDR3 DNA follows: TGTGCCAGCAGCTCCCACAGGGAGCGAGTGGCGGGGGCCTACGAGCAGTACTTC. This codes for CASSSHRERVAGAYEQYF. V usage is TRBV7-9 and J usage is TRBJ2-7, with D possibly TRBD2 on 7 matching bases. The V and J ends lost 4 bases and 2 bases respectively, with 24 bases between them. Germline CDR1 SEHNR, CDR2 FQNEAQ (reference sequence). The CDR3 has 18 amino acids.